The 31 T cell receptor beta chains listed next were all sequenced from one sample in a study of blood T cell repertoires in COVID-19. Produced via immunoSEQ multiplex PCR; TCRdb's table is partial and in-frame only. The repertoire holds about 220,000 clones, with about four fifths as singletons. Sequenced material: PBMCs or T cells enriched from blood (not recorded which). The receptors stem from a woman aged 40 to 50 with acute COVID-19.

The chain links TRBV6-5 to TRBJ2-2; TRBD2 aligns across 10 bases. Germline V CDR1 and CDR2: MNHEY, SVGAGI. V shed 7 bases, J shed 6 bases, and the junction held 2 bases outside the gene matches. The CDR3 covers 13 residues. CDR3 sequence reads: CASKAGGPGELFF. In DNA, the CDR3 is TGTGCCAGCAAAGCGGGGGGGCCCGGGGAGCTGTTTTTT.

The V call is TRBV13, the J call TRBJ2-1; a possible D gene is TRBD1 (5 bases). Trimming left V 4 bases short and J 2 bases short, with 15 bases between. This CDR3 spans 16 amino acids. The germline V gene has CDR1 PRHDT and CDR2 FYEKMQ (reference sequence). The CDR3 sequence: CASSSRTQGAYNEQFF. The CDR3 bases are TGTGCCAGCAGCTCCAGGACCCAAGGGGCCTACAATGAGCAGTTCTTC. The complete variable domain, with remaining parts taken from reference TRBV13 and TRBJ2-1, reads AAGVIQSPRHLIKEKRETATLKCYPIPRHDTVYWYQQGPGQDPQFLISFYEKMQSDKGSIPDRFSAQQFSDYHSELNMSSLELGDSALYFCASSSRTQGAYNEQFFGPGTRLTVL.

The V and J genes are TRBV28 and TRBJ2-2; D perhaps matches TRBD2 (6 bases). CDR3 length: 12 amino acids. V gave up 6 bases and J gave up 9 bases, with 11 bases separating them. Germline V lookup: CDR1 MDHEN, CDR2 SYDVKM. DNA of the CDR3: TGTGCCAGCAGCCGTGGACTAAGGGAGCTGTTTTTT. This gives the protein CASSRGLRELFF. Together with reference TRBV28 and TRBJ2-2, the CDR3 gives the full variable domain: DVKVTQSSRYLVKRTGEKVFLECVQDMDHENMFWYRQDPGLGLRLIYFSYDVKMKEKGDIPEGYSVSREKKERFSLILESASTNQTSMYLCASSRGLRELFFGEGSRLTVL.

V usage is TRBV9 and J usage is TRBJ2-5, with 11 bases lining up with TRBD2. The germline gives CDR1 SGDLS, CDR2 YYNGEE. CDR3 length: 14 residues. The ends lost 4 bases at V and 5 bases at J; junction bases unmatched: 4. This CDR3 is CASSPVAGGETQYF. The CDR3 nucleotides read TGTGCCAGCAGCCCCGTAGCGGGAGGGGAGACCCAGTACTTC.

V gene TRBV5-1 combines with J gene TRBJ2-3; maybe TRBD2 (5 bases). The V gene's germline CDR1 is SGHRS and CDR2 YFSETQ. Trimming pared 0 bases from V and 3 bases from J, leaving 11 bases between. The CDR3 extends over 15 amino acids. CDR3 protein: CASSLGEGKTDTQYF. The CDR3 DNA is TGCGCCAGCAGCTTGGGAGAGGGTAAGACAGATACGCAGTATTTT.

This rearrangement joins TRBV6-4 to TRBJ2-1; 10 bases are a match to TRBD1. Losses at the gene ends were 9 bases for V and 6 bases for J; bases not matched to a gene: 8. The CDR3 runs 14 residues. CDR1 and CDR2 (germline): MRHNA, SNTAGT. The CDR3 nucleotides read TGTGCCAGACTGGGGACAGGGGCGCCCAATGAGCAGTTCTTC. Protein product: CARLGTGAPNEQFF.

This chain uses TRBV5-1 with TRBJ2-6, with 9 positions matching TRBD1. The CDR3 runs to 18 residues. J was trimmed by 0 bases and V by 4 bases; bases with no gene match: 8. The V gene's germline CDR1 is SGHRS and CDR2 YFSETQ. The CDR3 nucleotides are TGCGCCAGCAGCCAGGGGACAGGGCCTAGCTCTGGGGCCAACGTCCTGACTTTC. Translating it yields CASSQGTGPSSGANVLTF.

This rearrangement joins TRBV27 to TRBJ2-3, with 10 bases lining up with TRBD1. V dropped 6 bases and J dropped 2; count of bases not matched to a gene: 2. The CDR3 is made up of 14 amino acids. Germline V lookup: CDR1 MNHEY, CDR2 SMNVEV (reference sequence). Here the CDR3 reads CASRRQGATDTQYF. Written as DNA, the CDR3 is TGTGCCAGCAGGAGACAGGGGGCCACAGATACGCAGTATTTT.

The chain joins TRBV30 to TRBJ1-5, with 10 nucleotides matching TRBD1. Trimming at V came to 3 bases and at J to 2 bases, leaving 10 bases not matched to a gene. The CDR3 runs 17 residues. The germline V gene has CDR1 GTSNPN and CDR2 SVGIG (reference sequence). In nucleotides, the CDR3 is TGTGCCTGGAGCGCCGGTTCCGGGACAGGGGGCAATCAGCCCCAGCATTTT. As protein: CAWSAGSGTGGNQPQHF.

This rearrangement joins TRBV18 to TRBJ1-6; TRBD1 aligns across 7 bases. Germline V gives CDR1 KGHSH, CDR2 LQKENI. The CDR3 is 14 amino acids. V trimming: 5 bases; J trimming: 6 bases; junction bases outside the gene matches: 4. CDR3: CASSTDRANSPLHF. For the CDR3, the DNA is TGTGCCAGCTCAACAGACAGGGCTAATTCACCCCTCCACTTT.

The rearrangement links TRBV7-8 to TRBJ1-4, with D perhaps TRBD1 (6 bases). The germline gives CDR1 SGHVS, CDR2 FQNEAQ. The CDR3 runs 15 residues. The V and J ends lost 4 bases and 5 bases respectively, with 14 bases between them. The CDR3 reads CASSSTGMGNEKLFF. CDR3 DNA sequence: TGTGCCAGCAGCTCCACAGGGATGGGGAATGAAAAACTGTTTTTT.

The CDR3 coding sequence is TGTGCCAGCGACAGGAACACTGAAGCTTTCTTT. Translated, it gives CASDRNTEAFF. The V gene is TRBV6-5, the J gene TRBJ1-1, with a tentative D call TRBD1 (5 bases). Deletions cut 8 bases from V and 1 base from J, with 5 bases between. CDR1 and CDR2 from the germline V gene are MNHEY and SVGAGI. The CDR3 contains 11 residues.

The J gene is TRBJ2-3, the V gene TRBV9; 12 bases are a match to TRBD2. In germline, CDR1 is SGDLS, CDR2 YYNGEE. V was pared by 6 bases and J by 3 bases, with 11 bases of the junction left unmatched. CDR3 length: 17 residues. The CDR3 loop reads CASNPGLAGGGTDTQYF. CDR3 nucleotide sequence: TGTGCCAGCAATCCGGGACTAGCGGGCGGGGGTACAGATACGCAGTATTTT.

J is TRBJ1-2 and V is TRBV12-3 or TRBV12-4, with no clear D. V lost 6 bases and J 3 bases, leaving 11 bases between the germline ends. This CDR3 contains 13 residues. The CDR3 nucleotides read TGTGCCAGCAGCCGACAAGTCGACTATGGCTACACCTTC. Protein sequence: CASSRQVDYGYTF.

The chain uses TRBV4-3 and TRBJ1-1; 10 bases agree with TRBD1. V lost 1 base and J lost 5; bases outside the gene matches: 1. CDR3 length: 14 amino acids. Germline assignment: CDR1 LGHNA and CDR2 YSLEER. The CDR3 region is CASSQGQGATEAFF. As DNA, the CDR3 is TGCGCCAGCAGCCAAGGACAGGGGGCTACTGAAGCTTTCTTT.

This chain uses TRBV4-1 with TRBJ1-5, with 7 bases fitting TRBD1. CDR1 and CDR2 from the germline V gene are MGHRA and YSYEKL. With V trimmed by 1 base and J by 5 bases, 11 bases remained unmatched. CDR3 length equals 17 residues. CDR3 DNA sequence: TGCGCCAGCAGCCAAGGTACTTTGGGACAGCGTTATCAGCCCCAGCATTTT. This codes for CASSQGTLGQRYQPQHF.

This clone was counted a few times. The chain links TRBV11-2 to TRBJ2-1; TRBD2 aligns across 8 bases. The V gene end was trimmed by 8 bases and the J gene end by 2 bases; junction bases not matched to a gene: 5. The CDR3 consists of 14 residues. In germline, CDR1 is SGHAT, CDR2 FQNNGV. The CDR3 DNA reads TGTGCCAGCGGCCGCGGGGGGCCCTACAATGAGCAGTTCTTC. Residues: CASGRGGPYNEQFF.

The gene calls are TRBV7-2 and TRBJ1-2; no reliable D call. The V end was cut by 4 bases, the J end by 8 bases, with 14 bases between. The CDR3 has 13 residues. From germline, CDR1 is SGHTA and CDR2 FQGNSA. The CDR3, as DNA: TGTGCCAGCAGCTCTTTCACTCCGGGGGGCTACACCTTC. Residues: CASSSFTPGGYTF.

This rearrangement joins TRBV24-1 to TRBJ1-2, with 7 positions matching TRBD1. CDR3 length: 14 residues. V lost 3 bases to trimming and J lost 4 bases; unmatched junction nucleotides: 4. The germline CDR1 and CDR2 sequences are KGHDR and SFDVKD. CDR3 sequence: CATSDHRTGYGYTF. The CDR3 DNA is TGTGCCACCAGTGATCATCGGACAGGCTATGGCTACACCTTC.

The CDR3 DNA follows: TGTGCCAGAGCGGGACAGGTGAACTATGGCTACACCTTC. It specifies CARAGQVNYGYTF. The rearrangement joins TRBV30 to TRBJ1-2; 8 bases align to TRBD1. Germline V gene lookup returns CDR1 GTSNPN and CDR2 SVGIG (reference sequence). This CDR3 comprises 13 residues. V was pared by 8 bases and J by 2 bases, with 7 bases of the junction left unmatched.

This chain connects TRBV6-1 to TRBJ2-1, with TRBD2 as a possible D gene (5 bases). Germline V gives CDR1 MNHNS, CDR2 SASEGT. This CDR3 contains 14 residues. V lost 3 bases and J 0 bases, leaving 6 bases between the germline ends. CDR3 nucleotide sequence: TGTGCCAGCAGTGACGGGGTCTCCTACAATGAGCAGTTCTTC. This encodes CASSDGVSYNEQFF.

The chain's CDR3 is CASSFAGGSTDTQYF. The CDR3 nucleotides read TGTGCCAGCAGCTTCGCCGGCGGTAGCACAGATACGCAGTATTTT. This chain links TRBV7-6 with TRBJ2-3; no firm D call. With 3 bases removed from V and 0 bases from J, the gap between germline ends came to 10 bases. Germline V lookup: CDR1 SGHVS, CDR2 FNYEAQ. The CDR3 extends over 15 amino acids.

The rearrangement links TRBV28 to TRBJ2-5; D may be TRBD1 (6 bases). Trimming removed 6 bases at V and 5 bases at J, with 13 bases between. This CDR3 region has 13 residues. The germline V gene encodes CDR1 MDHEN and CDR2 SYDVKM. This chain's CDR3 is CASRTGSTETQYF. DNA of the CDR3: TGTGCCAGCAGAACAGGGAGTACTGAGACCCAGTACTTC. Full variable domain (missing parts from reference TRBV28 and TRBJ2-5): DVKVTQSSRYLVKRTGEKVFLECVQDMDHENMFWYRQDPGLGLRLIYFSYDVKMKEKGDIPEGYSVSREKKERFSLILESASTNQTSMYLCASRTGSTETQYFGPGTRLLVL.

This clone is a singleton in its sample. DNA of the CDR3: TGTGCCAGACTTCACTTCGGTAGCGGGGGAGGGGATACGCAGTATTTT. Translation: CARLHFGSGGGDTQYF. The J gene is TRBJ2-3, the V gene TRBV27, with 9 bases that match TRBD2. Germline CDR1 reads MNHEY; CDR2 reads SMNVEV (reference sequence). This CDR3 has 16 amino acids. The trim removed 9 bases at V and 6 bases at J, leaving 16 bases unmatched.

The chain is built from TRBV3-1 (or the pseudogene TRBV3-2) and TRBJ1-1, with D tentatively TRBD1 (6 bases). The length of the CDR3 is 13 residues. The V gene lost 3 bases and the J gene lost 1 base, with 6 bases spanning the gap. Germline loops: CDR1 LGHDT, CDR2 YNNKEL (reference sequence). CDR3 sequence (DNA): TGTGCCAGCAGCCACAGGGGGAACACTGAAGCTTTCTTT. It encodes CASSHRGNTEAFF.

The V and J genes are TRBV5-4 and TRBJ1-2; a weak D match, TRBD1 (5 bases). The ends were cut back, 6 bases at V and 5 bases at J, with 11 bases in the middle. Per germline, CDR1 SGHNT and CDR2 YYREEE (reference sequence). The CDR3 loop spans 12 amino acids. CDR3 sequence: CASTGVGYGYTF. The CDR3 coding sequence is TGTGCCAGCACGGGGGTAGGATATGGCTACACCTTC.

The chain carries TRBV10-3 and TRBJ1-5; possible D gene TRBD1, 6 bases. The CDR3 contains 14 residues. The V gene's germline CDR1 is ENHRY and CDR2 SYGVKD. With 6 bases removed from V and 2 bases from J, the gap between germline ends came to 11 bases. Here the CDR3 reads CAISQQGGNQPQHF. The CDR3, as DNA: TGTGCCATCAGCCAACAGGGTGGCAATCAGCCCCAGCATTTT.

The rearrangement uses TRBV11-1 and TRBJ2-1; possible D gene TRBD2, 6 bases. Germline loops: CDR1 SGHAT, CDR2 FQDESV (reference sequence). The CDR3 sequence is 10 residues long. Trimming removed 6 bases from V and 15 bases from J, with 12 bases in between. The CDR3 DNA reads TGTGCCAGCAGTGGGGGGTATCGGTTCTTC. This codes for CASSGGYRFF.

In this sample, this clone turned up once. The V call is TRBV27, the J call TRBJ2-1, with no clear D. CDR1 is MNHEY, CDR2 SMNVEV, per germline (reference sequence). Between the trimmed V and J ends, which lost 2 bases and 6 bases, there was a span of 14 bases. The CDR3 is 15 amino acids. The CDR3 here is CASSLVALSSNEQFF. The CDR3 bases are TGTGCCAGCAGTTTAGTGGCGCTTTCTAGCAATGAGCAGTTCTTC.

The chain links TRBV19 to TRBJ2-1; 8 positions agree with TRBD1. Germline loops: CDR1 LNHDA, CDR2 SQIVND (reference sequence). The CDR3 is 14 residues long. The V segment lost 6 bases and the J segment 6 bases; nucleotides outside the gene matches: 7. The CDR3 DNA reads as TGTGCCAGTAGCTTGGACAGGGTACCCAATGAGCAGTTCTTC. This encodes CASSLDRVPNEQFF. The entire variable domain, with the rest obtained from reference TRBV19 and TRBJ2-1, is as follows: DGGITQSPKYLFRKEGQNVTLSCEQNLNHDAMYWYRQDPGQGLRLIYYSQIVNDFQKGDIAEGYSVSREKKESFPLTVTSAQKNPTAFYLCASSLDRVPNEQFFGPGTRLTVL.

This chain joins TRBV6-5 and TRBJ1-2; D not resolved. The CDR3 is made up of 13 amino acids. V was shortened by 2 bases and J by 9 bases, with 13 bases between the two germline ends. Germline V gene lookup returns CDR1 MNHEY and CDR2 SVGAGI. The CDR3 spells CASSYKRAGSYTF. The CDR3 DNA is TGTGCCAGCAGTTACAAGAGGGCCGGAAGCTACACCTTC.